The sequence of this T cell receptor beta chain was determined in a study of blood T cell repertoires in COVID-19. As for the study in general: T cells, B-cell-depleted T cells, or PBMCs provided the cDNA or gDNA that served as material.

Per the authors' pipeline: Reference gene primers were amplified, and this amplification served to estimate nucleated cell counts. Sequencing was performed with immunoSEQ multiplex PCR; in TCRdb, only in-frame clones are kept and a portion is missing. V, J and clone size derive from that table, while D and trimming were established from the DNA sequence. The sample has around 170,000 clones; around 74% are singletons. This receptor was identified in an elderly woman with acute or convalescent COVID-19. The sequenced sample was peripheral blood.

Here the CDR3 DNA reads TGTGCCAGCAAACGGGTCTCCTACGAGCAGTACTTC. It codes for CASKRVSYEQYF. V is TRBV2 and J is TRBJ2-7; no firm D call. Germline V CDR1 and CDR2: SNHLY, FYNNEI. Trimming cost V 7 bases and J 0 bases, with 7 bases left between them. The length of the CDR3 is 12 residues.